This TCR beta chain was sequenced for a study of cytomegalovirus exposure and HLA in healthy donors. Whole-study findings and limits: A later analysis appeared to link common viral pathogens to several of the most significant clusters. Data from an earlier analysis indicated that most TCR beta V segments were productive either about 90% or about 30% of the time. The study reported that TCR beta sequences accurately predicted HLA-A and HLA-B alleles in most subjects. In vitro confirmation showed a few CMV-associated chains to be CMV antigen specific.

The primer mix had 60 Vbeta and 13 Jbeta primers. Data came from immunoSEQ multiplex PCR; TCRdb stores just in-frame clones and leaves some out. The table has about 160,000 clones, 80% to 85% seen once. In this sample, this clone turned up once. The antigen is not known. Sequencing used PBMCs. The receptor was derived from a male donor in good health and CMV-seropositive.

CDR3 sequence: CASSFGDRLYGYTF. The DNA for the CDR3 is TGTGCCAGCAGTTTCGGGGACAGACTCTATGGCTACACCTTC. The chain employs TRBV28 and TRBJ1-2; 7 nucleotides match TRBD1. Trimming cost V 3 bases and J 4 bases; bases outside gene matches: 5. Germline CDR1 MDHEN, CDR2 SYDVKM. CDR3 length: 14 residues.